Following are 7 T cell receptor beta chains from one sample sequenced in a study of T-cell memory formation after mild COVID-19. TCRdb analysed the 5' RACE reads with MiXCR anew, one entry per CDR3 protein. The table has about 620,000 distinct CDR3 sequences, about a sixth seen once; the top ten hold 12%. What was sequenced was PBMCs or a T cell subset sorted from them (not recorded which). The receptors here all came from an adult woman who had mild COVID-19 (a few samples of this study predate the infection). Cell type and time point are not known.

The table lists this clonotype with a few counts. The chain links TRBV6-2 or TRBV6-3 to TRBJ2-5, with 9 bases matching TRBD2. Germline CDR1 and CDR2: MNHEY and SVGEGT. The CDR3 extends over 16 amino acids. Trimming at V came to 2 bases and at J to 2 bases, leaving 6 bases not matched to a gene. The CDR3 bases are TGTGCCAGCAGTTACGGCCTAGCGGGGAGTCAAGAGACCCAGTACTTC. Encoded protein: CASSYGLAGSQETQYF.

This clonotype was observed a handful of times. V usage is TRBV20-1 and J usage is TRBJ2-7; D possibly corresponds to TRBD2 (8 bases). Germline assignment: CDR1 DFQATT and CDR2 SNEGSKA (reference sequence). The CDR3 extends over 16 amino acids. Trimming removed 3 bases at V and 6 bases at J, with 24 bases between. In DNA form, the CDR3 reads TGCAGTGCTAGTCGAAGGGGGCGGGAGGCCTCCCGCGAGCAGTACTTC. It is translated as CSASRRGREASREQYF.

The genes are TRBV6-5 and TRBJ2-1; 8 nucleotides match TRBD1. Trimming cost V 2 bases and J 4 bases; bases outside gene matches: 7. The length of the CDR3 is 16 residues. Germline V gives CDR1 MNHEY, CDR2 SVGAGI. CDR3 nucleotide sequence: TGTGCCAGCAGTTACGTGAGGACAGGGCGTTACAATGAGCAGTTCTTC. Translation gives CASSYVRTGRYNEQFF.

In its sample, this clonotype was seen a few times. This chain joins TRBV20-1 and TRBJ2-6, with D maybe TRBD1 (6 bases). Trimming took off 5 bases at V and 5 bases at J, with 13 bases between the two ends. The germline gives CDR1 DFQATT, CDR2 SNEGSKA (reference sequence). CDR3 length: 14 residues. In nucleotides, the CDR3 is TGCAGTGCTTCCGACAGGATGAGGGCCAACGTCCTGACTTTC. Residues: CSASDRMRANVLTF.

This clonotype was seen a handful of times. This chain uses TRBV12-3 or TRBV12-4 with TRBJ2-7; 10 bases align to TRBD1. V was clipped by 4 bases and J by 3 bases; unmatched bases: 6. CDR3 length: 15 residues. CDR3 amino acids: CASSYPGQGHYEQYF. Here the CDR3 DNA reads TGTGCCAGCAGTTACCCGGGACAGGGGCACTACGAGCAGTACTTC.

The chain combines TRBV6-1 with TRBJ1-1, with D possibly being TRBD1 (5 bases). From germline, CDR1 is MNHNS and CDR2 SASEGT. With 6 bases removed from V and 5 bases from J, the gap between germline ends came to 19 bases. The CDR3 covers 15 residues. The CDR3 loop reads CASSGRGAEGTEAFF. The CDR3 DNA reads as TGTGCCAGCAGCGGGAGGGGAGCTGAGGGGACTGAAGCTTTCTTT.

The chain links TRBV11-2 to TRBJ2-2; D not resolved. Trimming removed 1 base from V and 5 bases from J, with 11 bases in between. This CDR3 region has 15 residues. CDR1 and CDR2 from the germline V gene are SGHAT and FQNNGV. The DNA for the CDR3 is TGTGCCAGCAGCTTAGGTCGGCTAGAAACCGGGGAGCTGTTTTTT. Encoded protein: CASSLGRLETGELFF.